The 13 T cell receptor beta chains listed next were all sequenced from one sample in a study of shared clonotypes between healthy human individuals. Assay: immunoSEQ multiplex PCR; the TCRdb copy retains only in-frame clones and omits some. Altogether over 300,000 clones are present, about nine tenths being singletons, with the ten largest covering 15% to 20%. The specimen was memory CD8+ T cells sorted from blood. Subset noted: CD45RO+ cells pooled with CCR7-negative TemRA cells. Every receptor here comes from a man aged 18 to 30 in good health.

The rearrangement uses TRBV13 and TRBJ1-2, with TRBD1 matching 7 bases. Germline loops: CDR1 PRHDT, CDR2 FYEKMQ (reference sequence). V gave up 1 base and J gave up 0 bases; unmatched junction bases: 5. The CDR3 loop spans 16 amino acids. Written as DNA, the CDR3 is TGTGCCAGCAGCTTAGAGGGGGCGAAGACTAACTATGGCTACACCTTC. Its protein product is CASSLEGAKTNYGYTF.

The CDR3 loop reads CASSQRTGGNYGYTF. CDR3 sequence (DNA): TGTGCCAGCAGTCAAAGGACAGGGGGGAACTATGGCTACACCTTC. This sequence joins TRBV6-5 and TRBJ1-2; 10 bases line up with TRBD1. The V gene end was trimmed by 5 bases and the J gene end by 2 bases; junction bases not matched to a gene: 5. Germline V lookup: CDR1 MNHEY, CDR2 SVGAGI. CDR3 length equals 15 residues.

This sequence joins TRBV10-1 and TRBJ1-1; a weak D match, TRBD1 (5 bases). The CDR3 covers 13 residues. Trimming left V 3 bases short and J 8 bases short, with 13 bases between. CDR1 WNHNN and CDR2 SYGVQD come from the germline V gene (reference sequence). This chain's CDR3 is CASSDIPGTEAFF. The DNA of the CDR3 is TGCGCCAGCAGTGATATTCCCGGGACCGAAGCTTTCTTT.

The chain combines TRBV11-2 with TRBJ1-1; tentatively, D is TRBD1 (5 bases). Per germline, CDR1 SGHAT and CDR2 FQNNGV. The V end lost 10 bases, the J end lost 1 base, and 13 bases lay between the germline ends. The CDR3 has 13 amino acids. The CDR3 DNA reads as TGTGCCACCGCCGGCGGGGCGAACACTGAAGCTTTCTTT. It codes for CATAGGANTEAFF.

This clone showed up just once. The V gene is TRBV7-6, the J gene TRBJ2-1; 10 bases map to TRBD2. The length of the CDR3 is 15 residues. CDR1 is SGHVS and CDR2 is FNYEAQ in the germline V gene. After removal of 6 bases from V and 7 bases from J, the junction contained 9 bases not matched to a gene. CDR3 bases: TGTGCCAGCAGTCGAGAGCGGGAGGGAAGAAATGAGCAGTTCTTC. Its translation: CASSREREGRNEQFF.

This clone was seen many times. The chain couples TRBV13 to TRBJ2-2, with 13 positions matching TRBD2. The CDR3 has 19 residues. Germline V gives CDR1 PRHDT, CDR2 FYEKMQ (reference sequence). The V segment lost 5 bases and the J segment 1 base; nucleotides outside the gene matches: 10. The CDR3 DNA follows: TGTGCCAGCAGCCTGCGACTAGCGGGGGGCTGGGGGAACACCGGGGAGCTGTTTTTT. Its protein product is CASSLRLAGGWGNTGELFF.

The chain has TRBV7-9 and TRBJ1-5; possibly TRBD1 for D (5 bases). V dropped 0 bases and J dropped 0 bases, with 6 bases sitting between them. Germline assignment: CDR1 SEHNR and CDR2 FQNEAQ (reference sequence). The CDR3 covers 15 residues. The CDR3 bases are TGTGCCAGCAGCTTAGCGGGGGATAGCAATCAGCCCCAGCATTTT. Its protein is CASSLAGDSNQPQHF.

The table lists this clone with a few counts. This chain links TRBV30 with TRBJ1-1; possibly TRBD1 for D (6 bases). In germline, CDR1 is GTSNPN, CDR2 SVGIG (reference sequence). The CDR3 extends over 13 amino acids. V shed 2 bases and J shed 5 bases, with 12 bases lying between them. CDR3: CAWSPGAGTEAFF. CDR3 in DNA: TGTGCCTGGAGTCCAGGGGCAGGGACTGAAGCTTTCTTT.

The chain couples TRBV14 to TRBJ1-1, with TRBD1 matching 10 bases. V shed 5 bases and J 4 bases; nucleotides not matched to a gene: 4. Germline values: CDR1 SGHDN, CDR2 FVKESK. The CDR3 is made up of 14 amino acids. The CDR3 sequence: CASSSGQGGTEAFF. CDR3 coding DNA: TGTGCCAGCAGCTCCGGACAGGGGGGCACTGAAGCTTTCTTT.

The CDR3 DNA sequence: TGTGCCTGGAGTTTTTACACCAACTATGGCTACACCTTC. Protein: CAWSFYTNYGYTF. This sequence joins TRBV30 and TRBJ1-2; D ambiguous. V was shortened by 2 bases and J by 2 bases, with 9 bases between the two germline ends. CDR1 and CDR2 from the germline V gene are GTSNPN and SVGIG (reference sequence). The CDR3 is 13 amino acids.

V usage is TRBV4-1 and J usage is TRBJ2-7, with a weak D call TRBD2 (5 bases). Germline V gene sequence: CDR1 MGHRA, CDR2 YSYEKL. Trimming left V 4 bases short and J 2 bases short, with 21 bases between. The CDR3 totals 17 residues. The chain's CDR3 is CASSPQSSERWAYEQYF. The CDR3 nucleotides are TGCGCCAGCAGCCCACAGTCATCCGAGCGGTGGGCCTACGAGCAGTACTTC.

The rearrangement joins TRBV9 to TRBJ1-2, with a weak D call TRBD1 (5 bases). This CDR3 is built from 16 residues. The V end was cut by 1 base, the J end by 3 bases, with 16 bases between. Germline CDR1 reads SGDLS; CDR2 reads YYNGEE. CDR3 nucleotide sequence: TGTGCCAGCAGCGTATCATCTCGGGACGGCTACTATGGCTACACCTTC. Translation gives CASSVSSRDGYYGYTF.

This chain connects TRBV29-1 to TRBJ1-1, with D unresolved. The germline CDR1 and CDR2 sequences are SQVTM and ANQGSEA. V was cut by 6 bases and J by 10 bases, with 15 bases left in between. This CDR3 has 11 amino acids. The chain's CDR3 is CSVSPGGVAFF. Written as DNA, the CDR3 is TGCAGCGTATCCCCGGGCGGGGTAGCTTTCTTT.